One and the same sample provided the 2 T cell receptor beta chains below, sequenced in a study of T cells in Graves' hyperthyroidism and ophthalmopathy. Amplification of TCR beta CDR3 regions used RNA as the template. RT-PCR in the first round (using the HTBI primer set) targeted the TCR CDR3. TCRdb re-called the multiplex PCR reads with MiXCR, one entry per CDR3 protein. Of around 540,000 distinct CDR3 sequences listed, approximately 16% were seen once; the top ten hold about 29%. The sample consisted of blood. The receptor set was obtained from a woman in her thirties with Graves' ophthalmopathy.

For the CDR3, the DNA is TGTGCCAGCCCCCTCGAGGGGGGCGGAACATACGAGCAGTACTTC. As protein: CASPLEGGGTYEQYF. The chain has TRBV18 and TRBJ2-7; D may correspond to TRBD1 or TRBD2 (6 bases each). V lost 8 bases and J 4 bases, leaving 21 bases between the germline ends. Germline CDR1 KGHSH, CDR2 LQKENI. The CDR3 is made up of 15 amino acids.

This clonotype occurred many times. The CDR3 coding sequence is TGTGCCAGCAGCTTAGATGGGACTAGCTCGGATCCAGGATATCGGTATTTT. It encodes CASSLDGTSSDPGYRYF. The chain is built from TRBV7-2 and TRBJ2-3; 9 nucleotides line up with TRBD2. The CDR3 runs 17 residues. Germline V CDR1 and CDR2: SGHTA, FQGNSA. V gave up 1 base and J gave up 14 bases; unmatched junction bases: 19. Supplemented by reference TRBV7-2 and TRBJ2-3, the full variable domain reads GAGVSQSPSNKVTEKGKDVELRCDPISGHTALYWYRQSLGQGLEFLIYFQGNSAPDKSGLPSDRFSAERTGGSVSTLTIQRTQQEDSAVYLCASSLDGTSSDPGYRYFGPGTRLTVL.